Each of the 27 T cell receptor beta chains below was sequenced from the same sample in a study of T cells in Graves' hyperthyroidism and ophthalmopathy. TCR beta CDR3 sequences were amplified from RNA transcripts. The TCR CDR3 was amplified in a first-round RT-PCR using the HTBI primer set. TCRdb ran MiXCR on the multiplex PCR reads and lists one entry per CDR3 protein. The profile shows about 610,000 distinct CDR3 sequences, about 15% of them singletons. Sequences were obtained from blood. Receptor source: a woman in her forties with Graves' ophthalmopathy.

The rearrangement links TRBV4-1 to TRBJ1-5; perhaps TRBD1 as D (5 bases). Germline V gene lookup returns CDR1 MGHRA and CDR2 YSYEKL. The CDR3 consists of 15 residues. Trimming took off 1 base at V and 9 bases at J, with 16 bases between the two ends. The CDR3 DNA sequence: TGCGCCAGCAGCCAAGGCCCGGGTGGGGGTCGGCCCCAGCATTTT. Its protein is CASSQGPGGGRPQHF.

The chain links TRBV6-5 to TRBJ1-5, with 7 bases fitting TRBD1. The CDR3 sequence is 15 residues long. CDR1 is MNHEY, CDR2 SVGAGI, per germline. The J segment lost 0 bases and the V segment lost 5 bases, leaving 4 bases of the junction unmatched. CDR3 DNA sequence: TGTGCCAGCAGTACCGACAGGGCTAGCAATCAGCCCCAGCATTTT. Translated, it gives CASSTDRASNQPQHF.

There are a few counts of this clonotype. The CDR3 nucleotides are TGTGCCTGGAGTGTAGGGGCATCCCCGAATCAGCCCCAGCATTTT. Translation gives CAWSVGASPNQPQHF. The rearrangement joins TRBV30 to TRBJ1-5; tentatively, D is TRBD1 (5 bases). This CDR3 is built from 15 residues. The germline gives CDR1 GTSNPN, CDR2 SVGIG (reference sequence). V was shortened by 0 bases and J by 4 bases, with 13 bases between the two germline ends.

This clonotype showed up many times. V is TRBV6-5 and J is TRBJ2-7; D perhaps matches TRBD2 (7 bases). Germline V gene sequence: CDR1 MNHEY, CDR2 SVGAGI. Deletions cut 6 bases from V and 3 bases from J, with 12 bases between. The CDR3 runs 13 residues. The CDR3 here is CASRKGGSYEQYF. The CDR3, as DNA: TGTGCCAGCAGAAAGGGGGGGAGCTACGAGCAGTACTTC.

This clonotype was found a few times. The V call is TRBV6-5, the J call TRBJ2-5; TRBD1 matches 8 bases. The CDR3 loop spans 14 amino acids. V was pared by 7 bases and J by 4 bases, with 8 bases of the junction left unmatched. Germline CDR1 MNHEY, CDR2 SVGAGI. CDR3 DNA: TGTGCCAGCAATTTGGACAGGGCGTCAGAGACCCAGTACTTC. Translated: CASNLDRASETQYF.

The V call is TRBV28, the J call TRBJ1-1; no firm D call. CDR1 is MDHEN, CDR2 SYDVKM, per germline. The V and J ends lost 5 bases and 6 bases respectively, with 22 bases between them. The CDR3 extends over 16 amino acids. CDR3 protein: CASSRRPSWNSAEAFF. The CDR3 region has the DNA TGTGCCAGCAGTAGACGACCGTCCTGGAACTCGGCTGAAGCTTTCTTT.

This clonotype showed up many times. The chain recombines TRBV27 with TRBJ1-1; D is undetermined. Germline assignment: CDR1 MNHEY and CDR2 SMNVEV (reference sequence). Trimming cost V 4 bases and J 8 bases, with 17 bases left between them. This CDR3 is built from 14 residues. The CDR3 DNA follows: TGTGCCAGCAGTTCGCAGGTTATGTTGTCGGAAGCTTTCTTT. It translates to CASSSQVMLSEAFF.

This clonotype was observed at least ten times. The chain has TRBV12-3 or TRBV12-4 and TRBJ1-6, with unresolved D. The CDR3 has 13 amino acids. With 8 bases removed from V and 12 bases from J, the gap between germline ends came to 17 bases. Written as DNA, the CDR3 is TGTGCCAGCGGAGGACTTCCCCGTGGACCCCTCCACTTT. It yields the protein CASGGLPRGPLHF.

This clonotype was recorded at least ten times. The rearrangement links TRBV10-3 to TRBJ2-5; 7 nucleotides agree with TRBD2. Germline CDR1 is ENHRY and CDR2 is SYGVKD. Germline trimming cut 9 bases from V and 4 bases from J; bases unmatched to any gene: 20. The CDR3 totals 17 residues. In DNA form, the CDR3 reads TGTGCCATGAGTTCGGCTAGCGGAGGGGATGAGTTAGAGACCCAGTACTTC. The encoded protein is CAMSSASGGDELETQYF.

This clonotype was picked up a small number of times. This CDR3 is CASSSQGGQAKGRYEQYF. DNA for the CDR3: TGTGCCAGCAGTTCCCAGGGGGGACAGGCTAAGGGACGCTACGAGCAGTACTTC. The rearrangement uses TRBV25-1 and TRBJ2-7, with 8 bases aligning to TRBD1. Germline values: CDR1 MGHDK, CDR2 SYGVNS. Trimming took 5 bases from V and 3 from J; bases not matched to a gene: 18. CDR3 length equals 18 residues.

This clonotype was found a few times. The chain combines TRBV19 with TRBJ2-1; 11 bases fit TRBD2. The CDR3 is 15 residues long. V gave up 4 bases and J gave up 5 bases; unmatched junction bases: 4. Germline CDR1 LNHDA, CDR2 SQIVND (reference sequence). The CDR3 reads CASSTGTSGHNEQFF. CDR3 nucleotide sequence: TGTGCCAGTAGTACTGGGACTAGCGGACACAATGAGCAGTTCTTC.

The genes are TRBV29-1 and TRBJ2-7, with D possibly being TRBD2 (6 bases). CDR1 and CDR2 (germline): SQVTM, ANQGSEA. The CDR3 loop spans 18 amino acids. Trimming left V 6 bases short and J 6 bases short, with 33 bases between. For the CDR3, the DNA is TGCAGCGTCGCGGTTTTGGCTGGGGCTGAAACGGGGGTGGGCGAGCAGTACTTC. It is translated as CSVAVLAGAETGVGEQYF.

This clonotype was seen ten or more times. CDR3 in amino acids: CASSEALAGTGLYEQYF. The CDR3 DNA sequence: TGTGCCAGCAGTGAAGCGCTAGCTGGGACAGGGCTATACGAGCAGTACTTC. The chain recombines TRBV2 with TRBJ2-7; 9 bases are shared with TRBD1. V dropped 0 bases and J dropped 4; count of bases not matched to a gene: 10. The CDR3 has 17 amino acids. Germline values: CDR1 SNHLY, CDR2 FYNNEI.

This clonotype was recorded many times. The chain employs TRBV20-1 and TRBJ1-3; D call uncertain. V was clipped by 0 bases and J by 1 base, with 4 bases between them. Germline CDR1 is DFQATT and CDR2 is SNEGSKA (reference sequence). This CDR3 is built from 13 residues. The CDR3 sequence: CSAREGSGNTIYF. CDR3 nucleotide sequence: TGCAGTGCTAGAGAGGGATCTGGAAACACCATATATTTT.

In this sample, this clonotype turned up many times. The chain carries TRBV28 and TRBJ2-5; a weak D match, TRBD1 (6 bases). Germline V gene data show CDR1 as MDHEN and CDR2 as SYDVKM. The CDR3 covers 14 residues. Trimming stripped 2 bases from V and 6 bases from J, with 13 bases between. The CDR3 spells CASSLQQGLKTQYF. DNA of the CDR3: TGTGCCAGCAGTTTACAACAGGGTTTAAAGACCCAGTACTTC.

Ten or more counts support this clonotype. The chain joins TRBV6-1 to TRBJ2-7; 12 nucleotides agree with TRBD2. This CDR3 has 15 residues. With V trimmed by 4 bases and J by 5 bases, 6 bases remained unmatched. Germline lookup yields CDR1 MNHNS and CDR2 SASEGT. CDR3 protein: CASSGLAGVPHEQYF. CDR3 nucleotides: TGTGCCAGCAGTGGACTAGCGGGAGTCCCCCACGAGCAGTACTTC.

This clonotype was seen at least ten times. V gene TRBV20-1 combines with J gene TRBJ2-7, with TRBD2 identical over 9 bases. The CDR3 is made up of 13 amino acids. V lost 6 bases to trimming and J lost 6 bases; unmatched junction nucleotides: 9. Germline V gene lookup returns CDR1 DFQATT and CDR2 SNEGSKA (reference sequence). The CDR3 spells CSASAGGRVEQYF. Here the CDR3 DNA reads TGCAGTGCGTCAGCGGGAGGAAGGGTCGAGCAGTACTTC.

This clonotype was counted ten times or more. The chain has TRBV27 and TRBJ1-2; TRBD1 aligns across 8 bases. Trimming cost V 3 bases and J 4 bases; bases outside gene matches: 7. This CDR3 has 15 amino acids. CDR1 and CDR2 from the germline V gene are MNHEY and SMNVEV (reference sequence). Here the CDR3 reads CASSFNPGTGYGYTF. DNA of the CDR3: TGTGCCAGCAGTTTCAACCCCGGGACAGGCTATGGCTACACCTTC.

The CDR3 DNA follows: TGTGCCAGCAGCTTAGCCTCGGACGTGGGCTACGAGCAGTACTTC. This encodes CASSLASDVGYEQYF. J is TRBJ2-7 and V is TRBV7-2; D is ambiguous. The length of the CDR3 is 15 residues. Between the trimmed V and J ends, which lost 0 bases and 3 bases, there was a span of 12 bases. Germline V gives CDR1 SGHTA, CDR2 FQGNSA.

This clonotype was observed many times. The CDR3 does not end in the conserved phenylalanine or tryptophan, so this is likely a read error. The chain joins TRBV28 to TRBJ1-5, with D perhaps matching TRBD1 (5 bases). CDR1 and CDR2 (germline): MDHEN, SYDVKM. The CDR3 spans 15 residues. Deletions cut 4 bases from V and 5 bases from J, with 15 bases between. The CDR3 coding sequence is TGTGCCAGCAGTTCCCTGCCCGCGGGGGATCAGCCCCAGCATTCT. Its protein is CASSSLPAGDQPQHS.

V usage is TRBV4-2 and J usage is TRBJ1-2; D gene unclear. Germline-derived CDR1 and CDR2 are LGHNA and YNFKEQ. The CDR3 has 16 residues. V lost 0 bases, J lost 0 bases, and 11 bases lay in between. The CDR3 sequence is CASSQDSGRANYGYTF. CDR3 nucleotide sequence: TGTGCCAGCAGCCAAGATTCGGGCAGAGCTAACTATGGCTACACCTTC.

The chain uses TRBV5-1 and TRBJ2-5; D is possibly TRBD1 (5 bases). The germline V gene encodes CDR1 SGHRS and CDR2 YFSETQ. Trimming removed 4 bases at V and 5 bases at J, with 12 bases between. There are 13 residues in the CDR3. CDR3 bases: TGCGCCAGCAGCACTCAGGGTAGCGAGACCCAGTACTTC. Translation: CASSTQGSETQYF.

This chain connects TRBV7-8 to TRBJ2-2; D is unresolved. V gave up 5 bases and J gave up 4 bases, with 8 bases separating them. This CDR3 spans 13 amino acids. CDR1 and CDR2 (germline): SGHVS, FQNEAQ. CDR3 in amino acids: CASSGSITGELFF. Here the CDR3 DNA reads TGTGCCAGCAGCGGATCTATCACCGGGGAGCTGTTTTTT.

This clonotype has at least ten counts. The V call is TRBV7-9, the J call TRBJ1-2; tentatively, D is TRBD1 (6 bases). The CDR3 contains 13 residues. Looked up from germline, CDR1 is SEHNR and CDR2 is FQNEAQ (reference sequence). V shed 7 bases and J shed 4 bases, with 13 bases lying between them. CDR3 nucleotides: TGTGCCAGCATCGAACAGGGAGGCTATGGCTACACCTTC. Its translation: CASIEQGGYGYTF.

This clonotype was detected many times. As DNA, the CDR3 is TGTGCCACAATACAGGCGACAGGCCGCGAGCAGTACTTC. Amino acids: CATIQATGREQYF. J is TRBJ2-7 and V is TRBV2; D is perhaps TRBD1 (6 bases). This CDR3 has 13 amino acids. Germline CDR1 SNHLY, CDR2 FYNNEI. V lost 10 bases, J lost 6 bases, and 19 bases lay in between.

This clonotype was seen ten or more times. The V and J genes are TRBV9 and TRBJ1-2; D gene ambiguous. The germline V gene encodes CDR1 SGDLS and CDR2 YYNGEE. This CDR3 spans 13 amino acids. The V end lost 3 bases, the J end lost 1 base, and 7 bases lay between the germline ends. The CDR3 loop is CASSGTVNYGYTF. In nucleotides, the CDR3 is TGTGCCAGCAGCGGTACAGTTAACTATGGCTACACCTTC.

This clonotype occurred many times. The chain combines TRBV6-5 with TRBJ1-1; D is possibly TRBD1 (6 bases). The CDR3 is 14 amino acids. Germline CDR1 is MNHEY and CDR2 is SVGAGI. The germline V and J ends were trimmed by 2 bases and 3 bases, with 10 bases remaining between them. In DNA form, the CDR3 reads TGTGCCAGCAGTTACGGGGGGGCGGACACTGAAGCTTTCTTT. Protein: CASSYGGADTEAFF.